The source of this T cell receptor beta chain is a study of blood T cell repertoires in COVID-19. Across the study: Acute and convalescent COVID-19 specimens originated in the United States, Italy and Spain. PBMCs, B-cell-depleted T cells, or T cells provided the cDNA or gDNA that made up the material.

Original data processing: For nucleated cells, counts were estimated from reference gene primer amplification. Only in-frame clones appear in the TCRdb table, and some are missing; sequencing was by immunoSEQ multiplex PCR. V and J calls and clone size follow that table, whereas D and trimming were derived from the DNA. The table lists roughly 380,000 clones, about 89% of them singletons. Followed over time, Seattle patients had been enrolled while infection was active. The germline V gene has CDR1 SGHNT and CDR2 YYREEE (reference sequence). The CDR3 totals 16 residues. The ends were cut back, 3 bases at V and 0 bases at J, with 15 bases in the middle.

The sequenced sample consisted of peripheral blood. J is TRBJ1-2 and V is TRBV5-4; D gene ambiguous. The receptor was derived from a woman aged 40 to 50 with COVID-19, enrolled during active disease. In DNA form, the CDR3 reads TGTGCCAGCAGCTCCGGGATCGGGCAGACTAACTATGGCTACACCTTC. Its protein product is CASSSGIGQTNYGYTF. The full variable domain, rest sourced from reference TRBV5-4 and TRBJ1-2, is ETGVTQSPTHLIKTRGQQVTLRCSSQSGHNTVSWYQQALGQGPQFIFQYYREEENGRGNFPPRFSGLQFPNYSSELNVNALELDDSALYLCASSSGIGQTNYGYTFGSGTRLTVV.